The clone carrying this T cell receptor (beta chain) has just a few counts. Its antigen is not known. The primer mix had 60 Vbeta and 13 Jbeta primers. Authors' analysis steps: About 10 million of tens of millions of unique TCR beta chains were shared, per a later count. The assay was immunoSEQ multiplex PCR, and TCRdb's table has in-frame clones only and misses some. D and trimming were read from the DNA, whereas the V and J calls and clone size are those reported in that table. The repertoire has 90,000 to 140,000 clones, about an eighth of them found once; the top ten carry more than 15%. Trimming removed 2 bases from V and 4 bases from J; junction bases left unmatched: 6. The CDR3 totals 18 residues. CDR1 is SGHRS and CDR2 is YFSETQ in the germline V gene. These data belong to a study of cytomegalovirus exposure and HLA in healthy donors. These donors counted as nominally healthy when sampled, but unrecorded immune exposures were likely.

Study-wide findings and caveats: Information on immune exposure was restricted to one variable (CMV serostatus).

Source material: PBMCs. The V gene is TRBV5-1, the J gene TRBJ2-2, with 15 bases identical to TRBD2. This TCR came from a man aged 35 to 55 in good health and CMV-seropositive. The CDR3 sequence: CASSLGLAGGPVTGELFF. For the CDR3, the DNA is TGCGCCAGCAGCTTAGGACTAGCGGGAGGGCCGGTCACCGGGGAGCTGTTTTTT.